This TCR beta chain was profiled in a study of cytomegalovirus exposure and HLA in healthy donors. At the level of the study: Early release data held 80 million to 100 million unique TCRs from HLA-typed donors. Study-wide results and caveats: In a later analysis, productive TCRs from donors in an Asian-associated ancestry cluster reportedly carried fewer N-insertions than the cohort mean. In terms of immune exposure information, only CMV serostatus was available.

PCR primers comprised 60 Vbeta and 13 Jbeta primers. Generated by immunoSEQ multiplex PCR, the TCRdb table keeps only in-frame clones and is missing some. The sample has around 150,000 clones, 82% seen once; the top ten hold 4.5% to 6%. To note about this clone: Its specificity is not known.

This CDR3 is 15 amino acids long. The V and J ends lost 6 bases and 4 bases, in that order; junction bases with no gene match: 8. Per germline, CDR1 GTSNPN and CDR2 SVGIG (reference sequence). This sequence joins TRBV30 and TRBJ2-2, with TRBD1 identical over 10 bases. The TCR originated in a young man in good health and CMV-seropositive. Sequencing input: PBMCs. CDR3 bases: TGTGCCTGTAAGGGACAGGGGATGGTCACCGGGGAGCTGTTTTTT. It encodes CACKGQGMVTGELFF.